This T cell receptor (beta chain) was captured by sequencing in a study of molecular identifiers for immune sequencing clone quantification. CDR3 size: 14 residues. Germline V gene sequence: CDR1 SGHDT, CDR2 YYEEEE. This clonotype was picked up many times. Germline and junction disagree at one end, which may indicate a read error. Making the bulk TCR libraries relied on previously described methods and listed TCR primers. TCRdb reanalysed the PCR reads using MiXCR and keeps one entry per CDR3 protein. The sample holds about 320,000 distinct CDR3 sequences, about a fifth seen once. Sorting was used to obtain naive CD8 T cells (CD8+CD4-CCR7+CD45RA+).

Sequenced input: naive CD8+ T cells from blood, with Jurkat cell RNA spiked in. The sample's subset: FACS-sorted CD8+CD4-CCR7+CD45RA+ naive T cells. The sequence was collected from a human donor in good health. Some libraries in this study had Jurkat cell RNA spiked in. The V call is TRBV5-6, the J call TRBJ2-7, with a weak D call TRBD1 (6 bases). The CDR3 reads CACSLSGAGYEQYF. The DNA for the CDR3 is TGTGCCTGCAGCTTGTCAGGGGCCGGTTACGAGCAGTACTTC.